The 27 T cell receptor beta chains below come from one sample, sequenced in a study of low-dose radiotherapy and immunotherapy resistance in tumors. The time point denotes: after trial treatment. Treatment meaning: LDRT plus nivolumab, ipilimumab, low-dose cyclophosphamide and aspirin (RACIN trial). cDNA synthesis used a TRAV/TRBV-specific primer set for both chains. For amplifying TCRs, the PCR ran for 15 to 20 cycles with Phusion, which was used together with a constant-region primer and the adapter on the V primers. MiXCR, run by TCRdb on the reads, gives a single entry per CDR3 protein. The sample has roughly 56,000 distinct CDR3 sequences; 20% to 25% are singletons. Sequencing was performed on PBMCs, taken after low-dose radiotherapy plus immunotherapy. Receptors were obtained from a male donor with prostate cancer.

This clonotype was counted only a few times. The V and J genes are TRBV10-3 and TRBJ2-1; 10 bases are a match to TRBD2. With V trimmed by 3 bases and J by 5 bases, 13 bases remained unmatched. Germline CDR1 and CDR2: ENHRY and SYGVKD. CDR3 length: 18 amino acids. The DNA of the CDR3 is TGTGCCATCAGTGAAAGGGCTAGCGGGAGTAAATCTCACAATGAGCAGTTCTTC. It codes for CAISERASGSKSHNEQFF.

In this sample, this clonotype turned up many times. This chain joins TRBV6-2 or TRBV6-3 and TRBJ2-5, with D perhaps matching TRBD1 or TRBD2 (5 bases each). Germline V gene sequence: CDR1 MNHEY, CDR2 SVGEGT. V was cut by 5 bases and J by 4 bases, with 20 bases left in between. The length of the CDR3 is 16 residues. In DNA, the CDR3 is TGTGCCAGCAGTGGCCGGGGCCGAAGTCGGGGAGAGACCCAGTACTTC. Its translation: CASSGRGRSRGETQYF.

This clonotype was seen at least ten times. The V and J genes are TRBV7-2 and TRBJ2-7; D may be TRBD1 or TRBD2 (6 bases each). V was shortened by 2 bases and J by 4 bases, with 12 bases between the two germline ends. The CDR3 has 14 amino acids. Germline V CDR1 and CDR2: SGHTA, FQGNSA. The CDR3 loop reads CASSLRRGQYEQYF. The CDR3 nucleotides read TGTGCCAGCAGCTTACGTCGGGGGCAATACGAGCAGTACTTC.

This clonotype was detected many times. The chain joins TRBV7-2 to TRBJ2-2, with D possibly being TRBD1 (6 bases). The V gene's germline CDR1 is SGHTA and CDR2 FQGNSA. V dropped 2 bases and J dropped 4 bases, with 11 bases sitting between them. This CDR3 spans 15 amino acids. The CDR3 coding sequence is TGTGCCAGCAGCTTAACAAGGACAGCCACCGGGGAGCTGTTTTTT. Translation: CASSLTRTATGELFF. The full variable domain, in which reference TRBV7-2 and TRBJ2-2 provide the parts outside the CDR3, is GAGVSQSPSNKVTEKGKDVELRCDPISGHTALYWYRQSLGQGLEFLIYFQGNSAPDKSGLPSDRFSAERTGGSVSTLTIQRTQQEDSAVYLCASSLTRTATGELFFGEGSRLTVL.

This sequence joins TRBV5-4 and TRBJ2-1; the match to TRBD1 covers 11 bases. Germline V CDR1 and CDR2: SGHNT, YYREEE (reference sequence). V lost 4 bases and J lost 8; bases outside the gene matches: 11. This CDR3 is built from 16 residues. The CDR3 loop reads CASSPQYGQGAYEQFF. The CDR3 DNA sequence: TGTGCCAGCAGCCCTCAATACGGACAGGGGGCCTATGAGCAGTTCTTC.

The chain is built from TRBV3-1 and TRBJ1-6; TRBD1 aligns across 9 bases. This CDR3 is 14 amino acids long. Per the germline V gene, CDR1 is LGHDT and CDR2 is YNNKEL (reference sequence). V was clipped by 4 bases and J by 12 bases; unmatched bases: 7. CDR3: CASSLGQGDIPLHF. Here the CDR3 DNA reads TGTGCCAGCAGCCTGGGACAGGGAGATATACCCCTCCACTTT.

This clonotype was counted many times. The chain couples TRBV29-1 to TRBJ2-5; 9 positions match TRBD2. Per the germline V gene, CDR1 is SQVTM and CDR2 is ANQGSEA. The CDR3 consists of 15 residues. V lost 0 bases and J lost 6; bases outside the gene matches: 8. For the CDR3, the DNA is TGCAGCGTTGAAGAGCAAGCGGGAGGAGTCCAGACCCAGTACTTC. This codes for CSVEEQAGGVQTQYF. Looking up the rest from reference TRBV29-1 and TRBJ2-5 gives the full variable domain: SAVISQKPSRDICQRGTSLTIQCQVDSQVTMMFWYRQQPGQSLTLIATANQGSEATYESGFVIDKFPISRPNLTFSTLTVSNMSPEDSSIYLCSVEEQAGGVQTQYFGPGTRLLVL.

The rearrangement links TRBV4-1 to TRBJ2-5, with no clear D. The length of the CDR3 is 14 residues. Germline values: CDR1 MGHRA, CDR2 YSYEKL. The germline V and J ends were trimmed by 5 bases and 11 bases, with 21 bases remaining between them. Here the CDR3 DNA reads TGCGCCAGCAGCTTGGTGGGCAGCTACAATGAGCAGTACTTC. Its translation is CASSLVGSYNEQYF.

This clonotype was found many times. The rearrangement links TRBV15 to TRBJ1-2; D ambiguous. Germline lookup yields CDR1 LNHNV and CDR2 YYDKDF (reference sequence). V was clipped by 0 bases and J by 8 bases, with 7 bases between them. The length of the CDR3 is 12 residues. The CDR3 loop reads CATSRDSAGYTF. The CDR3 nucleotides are TGTGCCACCAGCAGAGATAGCGCAGGCTACACCTTC.

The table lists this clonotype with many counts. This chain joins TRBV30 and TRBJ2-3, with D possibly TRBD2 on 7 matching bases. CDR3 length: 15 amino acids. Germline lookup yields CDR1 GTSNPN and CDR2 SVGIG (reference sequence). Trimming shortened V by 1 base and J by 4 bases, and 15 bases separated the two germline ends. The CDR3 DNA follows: TGTGCCTGGAGTGGGCGGGGGCCTTGGGCAGATACGCAGTATTTT. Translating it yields CAWSGRGPWADTQYF.

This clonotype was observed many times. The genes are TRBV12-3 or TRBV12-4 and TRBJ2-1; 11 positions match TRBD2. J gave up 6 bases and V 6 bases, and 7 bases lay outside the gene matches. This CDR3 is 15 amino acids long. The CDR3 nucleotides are TGTGCCAGCAGAACTAGCGGGAGTATCACCAATGAGCAGTTCTTC. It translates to CASRTSGSITNEQFF.

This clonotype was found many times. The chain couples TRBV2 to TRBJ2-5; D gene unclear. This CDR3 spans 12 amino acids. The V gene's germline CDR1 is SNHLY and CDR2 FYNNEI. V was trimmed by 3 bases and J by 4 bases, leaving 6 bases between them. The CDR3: CASSEGRETQYF. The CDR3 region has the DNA TGTGCCAGCAGTGAGGGCAGAGAGACCCAGTACTTC.

DNA for the CDR3: TGTGCCAGCAGCTCTGGACTAGCGGGAGACTCTTGGTCCTACGAGCAGTACTTC. It encodes CASSSGLAGDSWSYEQYF. V usage is TRBV5-8 and J usage is TRBJ2-7, with 13 bases aligning to TRBD2. The CDR3 extends over 18 amino acids. J gave up 1 base and V 3 bases, and 10 bases lay outside the gene matches. Germline loops: CDR1 SGHTS, CDR2 YDEGEE.

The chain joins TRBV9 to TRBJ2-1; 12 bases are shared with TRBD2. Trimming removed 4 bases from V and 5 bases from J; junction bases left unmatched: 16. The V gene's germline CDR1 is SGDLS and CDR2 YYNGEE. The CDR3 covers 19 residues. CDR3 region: CASSPRLLAGGLVDNEQFF. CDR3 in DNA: TGTGCCAGCAGCCCCCGCCTCCTAGCGGGAGGGCTGGTGGACAATGAGCAGTTCTTC.

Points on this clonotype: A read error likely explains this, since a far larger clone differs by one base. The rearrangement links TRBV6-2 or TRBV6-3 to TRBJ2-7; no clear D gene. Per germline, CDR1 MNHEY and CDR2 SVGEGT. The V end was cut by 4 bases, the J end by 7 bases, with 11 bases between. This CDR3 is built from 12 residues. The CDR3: CASSSESNEQYF. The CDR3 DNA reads TGTGCCAGCAGTTCGGAGTCCAATGAGCAGTACTTC.

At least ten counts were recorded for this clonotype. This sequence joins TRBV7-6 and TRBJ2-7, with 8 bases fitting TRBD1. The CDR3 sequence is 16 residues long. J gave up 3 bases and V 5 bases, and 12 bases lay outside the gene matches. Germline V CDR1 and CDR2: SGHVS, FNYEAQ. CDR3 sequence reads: CASSPGRDRLRYEQYF. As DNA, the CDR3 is TGTGCCAGCAGCCCGGGAAGGGACAGGCTACGCTACGAGCAGTACTTC. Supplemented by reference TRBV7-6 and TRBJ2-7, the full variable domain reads GAGVSQSPRYKVTKRGQDVALRCDPISGHVSLYWYRQALGQGPEFLTYFNYEAQQDKSGLPNDRFSAERPEGSISTLTIQRTEQRDSAMYRCASSPGRDRLRYEQYFGPGTRLTVT.

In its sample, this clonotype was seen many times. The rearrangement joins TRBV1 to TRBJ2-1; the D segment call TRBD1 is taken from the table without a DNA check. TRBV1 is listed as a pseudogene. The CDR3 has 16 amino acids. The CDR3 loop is CTSSLEWSGGCDEQFF. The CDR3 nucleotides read TGCACCAGCAGCCTCGAGTGGAGCGGGGGCTGCGATGAGCAGTTCTTC.

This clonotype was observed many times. CDR3 protein: CASNRRDSYNSPLHF. CDR3 bases: TGTGCCAGCAACCGCCGGGACAGCTATAATTCACCCCTCCACTTT. This chain links TRBV28 with TRBJ1-6; 7 nucleotides line up with TRBD1. The CDR3 consists of 15 residues. Germline lookup yields CDR1 MDHEN and CDR2 SYDVKM. V trimming: 7 bases; J trimming: 3 bases; junction bases outside the gene matches: 6.

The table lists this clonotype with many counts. This CDR3 is CASTGDGNQPQHF. In DNA, the CDR3 is TGTGCCAGCACGGGAGACGGCAATCAGCCCCAGCATTTT. The chain combines TRBV2 with TRBJ1-5; D is ambiguous. The CDR3 has 13 amino acids. Trimming took 7 bases from V and 2 from J, leaving 9 bases between them. CDR1 and CDR2 (germline): SNHLY, FYNNEI.

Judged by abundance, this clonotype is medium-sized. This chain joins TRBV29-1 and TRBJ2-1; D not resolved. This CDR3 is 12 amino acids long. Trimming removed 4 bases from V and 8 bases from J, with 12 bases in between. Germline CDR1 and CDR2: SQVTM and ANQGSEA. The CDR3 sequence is CSVGSTPDEQFF. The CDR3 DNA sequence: TGCAGCGTTGGTTCAACACCGGATGAGCAGTTCTTC.

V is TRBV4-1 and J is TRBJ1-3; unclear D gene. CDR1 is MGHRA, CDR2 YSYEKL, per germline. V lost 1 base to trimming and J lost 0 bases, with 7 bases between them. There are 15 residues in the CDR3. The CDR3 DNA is TGCGCCAGCAGCCAAGGGGAGAGCTCTGGAAACACCATATATTTT. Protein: CASSQGESSGNTIYF.

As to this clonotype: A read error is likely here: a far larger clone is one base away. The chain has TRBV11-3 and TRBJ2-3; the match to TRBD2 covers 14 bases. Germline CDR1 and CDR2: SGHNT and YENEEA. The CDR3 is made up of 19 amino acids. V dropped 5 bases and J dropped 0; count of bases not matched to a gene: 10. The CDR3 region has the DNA TGTGCCAGCAGCCCACGACTAGCGGGAGGGCCGGATAGCACAGATACGCAGTATTTT. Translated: CASSPRLAGGPDSTDTQYF.

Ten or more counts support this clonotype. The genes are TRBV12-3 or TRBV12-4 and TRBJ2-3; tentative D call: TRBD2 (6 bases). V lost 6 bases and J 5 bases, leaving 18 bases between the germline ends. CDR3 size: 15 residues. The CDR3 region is CASSPGTGYGDTQYF. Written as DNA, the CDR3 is TGTGCCAGCAGCCCCGGGACTGGCTATGGAGATACGCAGTATTTT.

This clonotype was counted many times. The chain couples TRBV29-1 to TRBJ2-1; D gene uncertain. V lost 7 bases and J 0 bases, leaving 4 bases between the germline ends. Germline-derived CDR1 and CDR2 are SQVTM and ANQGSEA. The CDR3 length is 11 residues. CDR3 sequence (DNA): TGCAGCGGGAGCTCCTACAATGAGCAGTTCTTC. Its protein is CSGSSYNEQFF.

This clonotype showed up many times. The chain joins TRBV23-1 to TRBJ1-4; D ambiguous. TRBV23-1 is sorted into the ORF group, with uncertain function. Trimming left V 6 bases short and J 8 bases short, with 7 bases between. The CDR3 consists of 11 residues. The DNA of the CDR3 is TGCGCCAGCAGGGTACAGGAAAAACTGTTTTTT. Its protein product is CASRVQEKLFF.

This CDR3 reads CASSKTSGVYEQYF. CDR3 nucleotides: TGCGCCAGCAGCAAAACTAGCGGAGTTTACGAGCAGTACTTC. The V and J genes are TRBV5-1 and TRBJ2-7; 8 nucleotides line up with TRBD2. With V trimmed by 4 bases and J by 4 bases, 7 bases remained unmatched. CDR3 length equals 14 residues. Germline V gene lookup returns CDR1 SGHRS and CDR2 YFSETQ.

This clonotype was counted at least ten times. The CDR3 sequence is CSARDTTGLSNQPQHF. For the CDR3, the DNA is TGCAGTGCTAGAGACACGACAGGACTTAGCAATCAGCCCCAGCATTTT. This rearrangement joins TRBV20-1 to TRBJ1-5; D perhaps matches TRBD1 (6 bases). The CDR3 contains 16 residues. The germline V gene encodes CDR1 DFQATT and CDR2 SNEGSKA (reference sequence). Trimming took 0 bases from V and 0 from J, leaving 12 bases between them.